This is a list of T cell receptor beta chains from one sample in a study of breast tumors, draining lymph nodes, adjacent tissues. Using its own MiXCR run on the multiplex PCR reads, TCRdb lists one record per CDR3 protein. The sample includes approximately 170,000 distinct CDR3 sequences, approximately 30% of them seen just once. Sequencing was done on a sample of axillary lymph node tissue. All receptors come from a female donor with breast cancer. Some clones in this sample may be carry-over from other donors' samples. CDR3s leave out the opening cysteine and the closing phenylalanine or tryptophan.

TRBV3-1	ASSRWDGPSYGYT
TRBV27	ASSPRRSGELF
TRBV11-2	ASSSGQANYLAEAYYEQY
TRBV6-2/TRBV6-3	ASSAYGSDQPQH
TRBV3-1	AGSQDIVAPGLLF
TRBV20-1	SARAGTTDTQY
TRBV7-6	ASSLRGGVYNSPLH
TRBV4-1	ASSQRLAATDTQY
TRBV2	ASSGGQVNQPQH
TRBV18	ASSPPGLRETQY
TRBV18	ASSPPGQGYQETQY
TRBV7-2	ASRLVFKNTEAF
TRBV18	ASSPQGQNTGELF
TRBV27	ASSFRPNNNEQF
TRBV11-3	ASSLDGSGVVQF
TRBV12-3/TRBV12-4	ASSLRTSGNVTQY
TRBV9	ASSVSAGGYNEQF
TRBV20-1	SARDGGHQPQH
TRBV24-1	AIAQGGREETQY
TRBV12-3/TRBV12-4	ASSLGWHSYEQY
TRBV7-9	ASSFRPIQGAALFRRANVLT
TRBV5-1	ASSLDSGVYNEQF
TRBV24-1	ATSDLNQPQH
TRBV4-2	ASSQGLGGNNEQF